The next 2 T cell receptor beta chains were all read from a single sample in a study of blood T cells in healthy people across ages. Then a second PCR, running about 7 to 11 cycles, was carried out with a sample-barcoded 5' primer and a J-beta primer mix. TCRdb reanalysed the 5' RACE reads using MiXCR and keeps one entry per CDR3 protein. The data show about 1.4 million distinct CDR3 sequences, with around 59% seen just once and roughly 6.3% held by the top ten. Sequenced material: blood. The source of these receptors is a man between 18 and 35 years old in good health.

This clonotype was detected only a few times. The rearrangement joins TRBV7-9 to TRBJ2-5; D remains ambiguous. The CDR3 is 11 amino acids. The V end lost 10 bases, the J end lost 1 base, and 7 bases lay between the germline ends. Germline V lookup: CDR1 SEHNR, CDR2 FQNEAQ (reference sequence). Here the CDR3 reads CATTFQETQYF. Written as DNA, the CDR3 is TGTGCCACTACCTTCCAAGAGACCCAGTACTTC. Based on the CDR3 plus reference TRBV7-9 and TRBJ2-5, the full variable domain is DTGVSQNPRHKITKRGQNVTFRCDPISEHNRLYWYRQTLGQGPEFLTYFQNEAQLEKSRLLSDRFSAERPKGSFSTLEIQRTEQGDSAMYLCATTFQETQYFGPGTRLLVL.

The chain has TRBV4-1 and TRBJ2-7; 10 bases align to TRBD1. Germline values: CDR1 MGHRA, CDR2 YSYEKL. Losses at the gene ends were 4 bases for V and 6 bases for J; bases not matched to a gene: 12. This CDR3 contains 16 residues. Written as DNA, the CDR3 is TGCGCCAGCAGCCTTTCCCCGGGACAGGGGATTTCCGAGCAGTACTTC. It yields the protein CASSLSPGQGISEQYF.